This T cell receptor beta chain came from a study of T cell responses to AZD1222 COVID-19 vaccine. With regard to this clone: The antigen is unknown.

Libraries were prepared by immunoSEQ multiplex PCR; TCRdb keeps only in-frame clonotypes and omits some of them. The sample has roughly 100,000 clones, 90% seen once; the top ten hold roughly 1.4%. Study findings and constraints: After two AZD1222 doses, spike-specific TCR breadth and depth rose versus day 0.

The sample here was peripheral blood, taken on day 0 of AZD1222 vaccination. The sequence was obtained from an adult in good health.

CDR3 coding DNA: TGTGCCAGCAGCTTAGCGCCCAGCTTAGCCTATGGCTACACCTTC. This sequence encodes CASSLAPSLAYGYTF. The chain links TRBV7-9 to TRBJ1-2, with no clear D. The germline CDR1 and CDR2 sequences are SEHNR and FQNEAQ (reference sequence). V lost 0 bases and J lost 4, with 12 bases in between. CDR3 length equals 15 residues.